These T cell receptor beta chains were read from a single sample in a study of patients and donors after allogeneic stem cell transplantation. Each CDR3 protein gets one entry after TCRdb re-called the RT-PCR reads with MiXCR. The sample records about 87,000 distinct CDR3 sequences, approximately 5.2% being singletons. Sequencing used blood, either unsorted or a sorted T cell fraction (not recorded which). All receptors derive from a human donor who was either an allogeneic HSCT recipient or a stem cell or donor lymphocyte infusion donor (not recorded which). It is not recorded whose cells these are; they may come from a transplant donor. Both conserved end residues are part of each CDR3. A D gene is named only where the DNA matches it firmly. Part of the rows lack a size; the others show once, few, many or a class for expanded clones.

J: TRBJ2-1; size: few; V: TRBV9; D: NA; DNA: TGTGCCAGCAGCCGAGAGGAGGGCTCCTACAATGAGCAGTTCTTC; CDR3: CASSREEGSYNEQFF
J: TRBJ1-3; size: few; V: TRBV5-4; D: NA; DNA: TGTGCCAGCACCTTGGACAGTTCCCGAAACACCACATATTTT; CDR3: CASTLDSSRNTTYF
J: TRBJ1-5; size: many; V: TRBV27; D: TRBD1; DNA: TGTGCCAGTCGGACAGGCGACAATCAGCCCCAGCATTTT; CDR3: CASRTGDNQPQHF
J: TRBJ2-5; size: few; V: TRBV19; D: TRBD1; DNA: TGTGCCAGTAGTATAGAGAAACAGGGGGCATGGGAGACCCAGTACTTC; CDR3: CASSIEKQGAWETQYF
J: TRBJ2-2; size: NA; V: TRBV5-5; D: NA; DNA: TGTGCCAGCCGCACGGCGAACACCGGGGAGCTGTTTTTT; CDR3: CASRTANTGELFF
J: TRBJ1-2; size: few; V: TRBV2; D: TRBD1; DNA: TGTGCCAGCAGTGAAACAGGGGGCGGCTATGGCTACACCTTC; CDR3: CASSETGGGYGYTF
J: TRBJ2-3; size: medium-sized; V: TRBV20-1; D: NA; DNA: TGCAGTGCAGAAATACTAGCATGGGAAGGCACAGATACGCAGTATTTT; CDR3: CSAEILAWEGTDTQYF
J: TRBJ2-5; size: NA; V: TRBV7-2; D: TRBD2; DNA: TGTGCCAGCACCGGACTAGCGGGGTTCCGGGAGGCCCAGTACTTC; CDR3: CASTGLAGFREAQYF
J: TRBJ2-7; size: many; V: TRBV12-3/TRBV12-4; D: TRBD1; DNA: TGTGCCAGCAGTTTAGAAATTTGGGGGACAGAGGGCTTCGACGAGCAGTACTTC; CDR3: CASSLEIWGTEGFDEQYF
J: TRBJ1-1; size: many; V: TRBV6-1; D: TRBD1; DNA: TGTGCCAGCGGCCTCCGGGACAGTAATACTGAAGCTTTCTTT; CDR3: CASGLRDSNTEAFF
J: TRBJ2-7; size: many; V: TRBV18; D: NA; DNA: TGTGCCAGCTCACCACCGGGCACTCCTAACTACGAGCAGTACTTC; CDR3: CASSPPGTPNYEQYF
J: TRBJ2-1; size: NA; V: TRBV4-2; D: TRBD2; DNA: TGTGCCAGCAGCCAAGGCCCTAGCGGGAGTGGCAATGAGCAGTTCTTC; CDR3: CASSQGPSGSGNEQFF
J: TRBJ1-4; size: many; V: TRBV11-2; D: NA; DNA: TGTGCCAGCAGCTTAAACACAGGGAGGACTAATGAAAAACTGTTTTTT; CDR3: CASSLNTGRTNEKLFF
J: TRBJ1-2; size: few; V: TRBV3-1; D: TRBD1; DNA: TGTGCCAGCAGCCAAGAAGTGGACAGGGTTGGCTACACCTTC; CDR3: CASSQEVDRVGYTF
J: TRBJ1-1; size: NA; V: TRBV5-4; D: NA; DNA: TGTGCCAGCAGCCCACGGGCGGGGACTCACACTGAAGCTTTCTTT; CDR3: CASSPRAGTHTEAFF
J: TRBJ1-3; size: few; V: TRBV7-8; D: NA; DNA: TGTGCCAGCAGCCCCTTCCAGTCGGACACCATATATTTT; CDR3: CASSPFQSDTIYF
J: TRBJ1-6; size: many; V: TRBV6-2/TRBV6-3; D: NA; DNA: TGTGCCAGCAGCCCCGACAGTTATAATTCACCCCTCCACTTT; CDR3: CASSPDSYNSPLHF
J: TRBJ2-6; size: many; V: TRBV2; D: TRBD1; DNA: TGTGCCAGCAGCGCTGGGACAGGGGAACCTGGGGCCAACGTCCTGACTTTC; CDR3: CASSAGTGEPGANVLTF
J: TRBJ1-2; size: many; V: TRBV5-4; D: NA; DNA: TGTGCCAGCAGCTTGGTAGGAGGGAAAGGCTACACCTTC; CDR3: CASSLVGGKGYTF
J: TRBJ2-5; size: many; V: TRBV18; D: NA; DNA: TGTGCCAGCTCAAGATCAAGGACTTCCCAAGAGACCCAGTACTTC; CDR3: CASSRSRTSQETQYF
J: TRBJ1-2; size: NA; V: TRBV20-1; D: NA; DNA: TGCAGTGCTACCCGCCCACAGGGCGCTAACTATGGCTACACCTTC; CDR3: CSATRPQGANYGYTF
J: TRBJ1-6; size: many; V: TRBV28; D: NA; DNA: TGTGCCAGCCGTCGCAGGGGTTGGGATAATTCACCCCTCCACTTT; CDR3: CASRRRGWDNSPLHF
J: TRBJ1-1; size: many; V: TRBV23-1; D: NA; DNA: TGCGCCAGCAGTCACCCAGGGTTGACGTACACTGAAGCTTTCTTT; CDR3: CASSHPGLTYTEAFF
J: TRBJ2-2; size: NA; V: TRBV4-2; D: NA; DNA: TGTGCCAGCAACCACCTCCGGGTACCCGGGGAGCTGTTTTTT; CDR3: CASNHLRVPGELFF
J: TRBJ2-3; size: few; V: TRBV6-2/TRBV6-3; D: TRBD1; DNA: TGTGCCAGCAGTTACGGCGAGTACCGGGACAGGGTTACAGATACGCAGTATTTT; CDR3: CASSYGEYRDRVTDTQYF
J: TRBJ2-5; size: many; V: TRBV6-5; D: NA; DNA: TGTGCCAGCAGTTACGGCCCGGGGGCAGGAGAGACCCAGTACTTC; CDR3: CASSYGPGAGETQYF
J: TRBJ1-6; size: many; V: TRBV19; D: NA; DNA: TGTGCCAGTAGTATATTAGGGGGAAACTCACCCCTCCACTTT; CDR3: CASSILGGNSPLHF
J: TRBJ1-6; size: NA; V: TRBV30; D: TRBD1; DNA: TGTGCCTGGAGGCTGGACAGGTCCTATAATTCACCCCTCCACTTT; CDR3: CAWRLDRSYNSPLHF
J: TRBJ1-2; size: many; V: TRBV28; D: NA; DNA: TGTGCCAGCAGCCCCCCCCGACAGCCCGGCTATGGCTACACCTTC; CDR3: CASSPPRQPGYGYTF
J: TRBJ1-3; size: many; V: TRBV20-1; D: NA; DNA: TGCAGTGCTAGAGATTTGGGGTCTGGAAACACCATATATTTT; CDR3: CSARDLGSGNTIYF
J: TRBJ1-1; size: many; V: TRBV28; D: NA; DNA: TGTGCCAGCAGTTTTGCCACGAACACTGAAGCTTTCTTT; CDR3: CASSFATNTEAFF
J: TRBJ2-3; size: many; V: TRBV9; D: NA; DNA: TGTGCCAGCAGCGCGTTGGCAGGGGCCAACACAGATACGCAGTATTTT; CDR3: CASSALAGANTDTQYF
J: TRBJ1-2; size: few; V: TRBV7-9; D: NA; DNA: TGTGCCAGCAGCCGAGACGGCGATGGCTACACCTTC; CDR3: CASSRDGDGYTF
J: TRBJ2-2; size: many; V: TRBV6-1; D: NA; DNA: TGTGCCAGCAGTGTTCGGGGGTTTAGCGGCGGGGAGCTGTTTTTT; CDR3: CASSVRGFSGGELFF
J: TRBJ2-7; size: few; V: TRBV11-2; D: TRBD1; DNA: TGTGCCAGCAGCTCTCTTACGGGACAGGGAGCGTTTACCTACGAGCAGTACTTC; CDR3: CASSSLTGQGAFTYEQYF
J: TRBJ2-2; size: many; V: TRBV3-1; D: TRBD1; DNA: TGTGCCAGCAGCCGGGTCCCGGGACAGAACGGGGAGCTGTTTTTT; CDR3: CASSRVPGQNGELFF
J: TRBJ1-1; size: many; V: TRBV20-1; D: NA; DNA: TGCAGTGCTAGAGAGGTGGGACGTGCCGACACTGAAGCTTTCTTT; CDR3: CSAREVGRADTEAFF
J: TRBJ1-2; size: many; V: TRBV18; D: NA; DNA: TGTGCCAGCTCACCACCGTCGCTAGCCAGCTATGGCTACACCTTC; CDR3: CASSPPSLASYGYTF
J: TRBJ1-5; size: many; V: TRBV7-2; D: NA; DNA: TGTGCCAGCACCGCGTGGGCAGGGATCAATCAGCCCCAGCATTTT; CDR3: CASTAWAGINQPQHF
J: TRBJ2-3; size: many; V: TRBV15; D: NA; DNA: TGTGCCACCAGCAGAGAACAGCGAGGCACAGATACGCAGTATTTT; CDR3: CATSREQRGTDTQYF
J: TRBJ2-1; size: few; V: TRBV7-7; D: TRBD1; DNA: TGTGCCAGCAGCCCAAGCCCCGGACAGGGGGACAATGAGCAGTTCTTC; CDR3: CASSPSPGQGDNEQFF
J: TRBJ2-1; size: many; V: TRBV7-6; D: TRBD2; DNA: TGTGCCAGCAGCTCCCGAAGACTAGCGGTCTACAATGAGCAGTTCTTC; CDR3: CASSSRRLAVYNEQFF
J: TRBJ2-3; size: many; V: TRBV20-1; D: NA; DNA: TGCAGTGCTAGAGTTAAAGGGCTCACAGATACGCAGTATTTT; CDR3: CSARVKGLTDTQYF
J: TRBJ2-2; size: medium-sized; V: TRBV24-1; D: NA; DNA: TGTGCCACCAGTGTTGGTAGCGGCACCGGGGAGCTGTTTTTT; CDR3: CATSVGSGTGELFF
J: TRBJ2-7; size: many; V: TRBV28; D: TRBD2; DNA: TGTGCCAGCAGCATGACCCCGGGACTACCGAACTACGAGCAGTACTTC; CDR3: CASSMTPGLPNYEQYF
J: TRBJ2-7; size: many; V: TRBV6-5; D: NA; DNA: TGTGCCAGCAGTTACTTGTTAGGTTACGAGCAGTACTTC; CDR3: CASSYLLGYEQYF
J: TRBJ1-5; size: many; V: TRBV7-2; D: NA; DNA: TGTGCCAGCAGCCTCACCGGAACAGGCCGCAATCAGCCCCAGCATTTT; CDR3: CASSLTGTGRNQPQHF
J: TRBJ1-6; size: NA; V: TRBV18; D: NA; DNA: TGTGCCAGCTCCCCTCTGGATAATTCACCCCTCCACTTT; CDR3: CASSPLDNSPLHF
J: TRBJ1-5; size: many; V: TRBV28; D: TRBD1; DNA: TGTGCCAGCAGCCTGACAGGGGGCCTTAATCAGCCCCAGCATTTT; CDR3: CASSLTGGLNQPQHF
J: TRBJ1-6; size: many; V: TRBV7-9; D: NA; DNA: TGTGCCAGCAGCCCAACAAGAGAGAATTCACCCCTCCACTTT; CDR3: CASSPTRENSPLHF
J: TRBJ2-3; size: NA; V: TRBV6-1; D: TRBD2; DNA: TGTGCCAGCCGCCCGGGGAGCGGGAGGACGCAGTATTTT; CDR3: CASRPGSGRTQYF